This T cell receptor (beta chain) was obtained from a study of response to subunit inactivated influenza vaccine. The study's findings and limits: There was a suggestion from the authors that each seasonal influenza vaccination recruits few new T cells.

Using its own MiXCR run on the RT-PCR reads, TCRdb lists one record per CDR3 protein. Of about 530,000 distinct CDR3 sequences listed, 13% are singletons. With respect to this clonotype: Its antigen is currently unknown.

This sequence was found in a man between 45 and 60 years old who received an inactivated influenza vaccine. Specimen: PBMCs from blood, collected roughly 48 days after vaccination.

The CDR3: CASTLRKGDGSTGELFF. CDR3 nucleotide sequence: TGTGCCAGCACTTTAAGGAAAGGGGACGGGAGCACCGGGGAGCTGTTTTTT. V gene TRBV6-5 combines with J gene TRBJ2-2; D possibly corresponds to TRBD2 (6 bases). Trimming left V 7 bases short and J 4 bases short, with 22 bases between. The germline V gene has CDR1 MNHEY and CDR2 SVGAGI. CDR3 length: 17 amino acids.